This T cell receptor (beta chain) was observed in a study of CXCR3-negative and CXCR3-positive naive CD8 T cells. Regarding the study as a whole: Against CXCR3-negative naive cells, CXCR3-positive naive cells showed more hydrophobic TRB CDR3s. Naive subsets displayed similar surface CD5, and TCR strength was inferred from TRB CDR3 properties. Fresh PBMCs went into most assays, and CXCR3 expression partly declined after cryopreservation.

Triplicate sorts, 300,000 to 350,000 cells apiece, were made for each CD8+ T cell subset. CD45RO-CCR7+CD27+CD95- characterized naive CD8+ T cells. The authors made the TRB cDNA libraries by 5' RACE using UMI labels. TCRdb reanalyzed the 5' RACE reads, giving one entry per CDR3 protein sequence and no DNA. This sample's table reports about 130,000 distinct CDR3 sequences. The CDR3 is 14 residues long. Per germline, CDR1 MGHDK and CDR2 SYGVNS. A note on this clonotype: The antigen remains unidentified.

V and J are TRBV25-1 and TRBJ2-1; as DNA is missing, the TRBD2 call by TCRdb cannot be tested. The source is a human donor in good health. Some clones in this sample may be carry-over from other donors' samples. Sequencing was carried out using naive CXCR3+ CD8+ T cells from blood. The sample's subset: CD45RO-CCR7+CD27+CD95- naive CD8+ T cells expressing CXCR3 (TNR3+). CDR3 in amino acids: CASSEGYTSDEQFF.